This TCR beta chain was identified in a study of blood T cell repertoires in COVID-19. V trimming: 5 bases; J trimming: 8 bases; junction bases outside the gene matches: 12. Germline assignment: CDR1 SGHVS and CDR2 FNYEAQ. The CDR3 length is 16 residues. In the source study's methods: Estimation of nucleated cell counts relied on the amplification of reference gene primers. Sequencing used immunoSEQ multiplex PCR; TCRdb keeps in-frame clones, though not all of them. V and J calls plus clone size are reproduced from that table; the DNA served to infer D and trimming. The table includes 200,000 to 250,000 clones, approximately 80% detected once.

This chain connects TRBV7-6 to TRBJ2-3; 11 bases map to TRBD2. Sequenced input: peripheral blood. The clonotype was recovered from a man between 25 and 39 years old who had recovered from COVID-19. In nucleotides, the CDR3 is TGTGCCAGCAGCACCTTAGCGGGGGGGCCGGGATCTACGCAGTATTTT. Translation: CASSTLAGGPGSTQYF.